These 21 T cell receptor beta chains came from one sample sequenced in a study of OX40 agonist ivuxolimab in advanced cancers. Clones were read by immunoSEQ multiplex PCR, and TCRdb kept only the in-frame ones, dropping some. The profile shows under 95,000 clones, approximately 81% of them singletons. This specimen consisted of CD4+ or CD8+ T cells sorted from blood, obtained in a trial of the OX40 agonist ivuxolimab. All receptors derive from an adult with an advanced solid tumor such as melanoma, head and neck, liver or kidney cancer.

Details on this clone: Other DNA sequences within the sample encode an identical CDR3. V usage is TRBV28 and J usage is TRBJ2-5, with 9 positions matching TRBD1. Germline loops: CDR1 MDHEN, CDR2 SYDVKM. The V gene end was trimmed by 3 bases and the J gene end by 5 bases; junction bases not matched to a gene: 7. CDR3 size: 15 residues. This CDR3 reads CASSFTGTGRETQYF. DNA of the CDR3: TGTGCCAGCAGTTTTACCGGGACAGGGCGGGAGACCCAGTACTTC.

J is TRBJ2-7 and V is TRBV11-2; 7 bases are a match to TRBD1. The CDR3 sequence is 14 residues long. CDR1 and CDR2 from the germline V gene are SGHAT and FQNNGV. The J segment lost 7 bases and the V segment lost 4 bases, leaving 10 bases of the junction unmatched. The CDR3 region has the DNA TGTGCCAGCAGCTCAAATCGACAGGGTGGGGAGCAGTACTTC. Its translation is CASSSNRQGGEQYF.

In this sample, this clone turned up once. The chain combines TRBV4-2 with TRBJ1-3, with unresolved D. The CDR3 totals 16 residues. Germline lookup yields CDR1 LGHNA and CDR2 YNFKEQ. V lost 0 bases to trimming and J lost 4 bases, with 13 bases between them. This CDR3 reads CASSQDLASRGNTIYF. DNA for the CDR3: TGTGCCAGCAGCCAAGATCTGGCGTCACGGGGAAACACCATATATTTT.

This chain joins TRBV10-3 and TRBJ2-5; D is perhaps TRBD2 (6 bases). The J call could be wrong; TRBJ2-7 is a better fit for the DNA end. Germline values: CDR1 ENHRY, CDR2 SYGVKD. The CDR3 covers 13 residues. The DNA of the CDR3 is TGTGCCATCAGCAGTAGCGGTTCCTACGAGCAGTACTTC. Translating it yields CAISSSGSYEQYF.

V and J are TRBV27 and TRBJ1-1; perhaps TRBD1 as D (5 bases). The CDR3 contains 18 residues. CDR1 is MNHEY and CDR2 is SMNVEV in the germline V gene (reference sequence). V shed 7 bases and J shed 0 bases, with 24 bases lying between them. The CDR3 nucleotides read TGTGCCAGCAATAGAATTCCTAATTTCGGGGCCTTGAACACTGAAGCTTTCTTT. Amino acids: CASNRIPNFGALNTEAFF.

V is TRBV2 and J is TRBJ1-2; 7 nucleotides agree with TRBD1. Trimming removed 6 bases from V and 4 bases from J; junction bases left unmatched: 5. The CDR3 loop spans 13 amino acids. CDR1 SNHLY and CDR2 FYNNEI come from the germline V gene. In DNA form, the CDR3 reads TGTGCCAGCAGAGACGACAGGGCCTATGGCTACACCTTC. Translated: CASRDDRAYGYTF.

This clone was found a few times. V usage is TRBV6-1 and J usage is TRBJ2-1; D tentatively reads TRBD1 or TRBD2 (5 bases each). CDR3 length equals 14 residues. In germline, CDR1 is MNHNS, CDR2 SASEGT. V lost 4 bases and J lost 9, with 16 bases in between. In DNA form, the CDR3 reads TGTGCCAGCAGTGCCCAATCTAGGGGACCTGAGCAGTTCTTC. The encoded protein is CASSAQSRGPEQFF.

The V and J genes are TRBV5-6 and TRBJ2-3; D could derive from TRBD1 or TRBD2 (6 bases each). The V end was cut by 0 bases, the J end by 3 bases, with 11 bases between. Per germline, CDR1 SGHDT and CDR2 YYEEEE. The CDR3 has 15 amino acids. This CDR3 reads CASSLVWGATDTQYF. CDR3 nucleotides: TGTGCCAGCAGCTTGGTTTGGGGGGCTACAGATACGCAGTATTTT.

The count of this clone is one. This chain links TRBV4-3 with TRBJ2-7; 10 nucleotides agree with TRBD1. Germline CDR1 is LGHNA and CDR2 is YSLEER. The CDR3 loop spans 15 amino acids. The V and J ends lost 1 base and 2 bases, in that order; junction bases with no gene match: 2. The CDR3 loop is CASSQGTGGTYEQYF. The CDR3 nucleotides read TGCGCCAGCAGCCAAGGGACAGGGGGGACCTACGAGCAGTACTTC.

This rearrangement joins TRBV28 to TRBJ1-2; D unresolved. This CDR3 is 11 amino acids long. The germline CDR1 and CDR2 sequences are MDHEN and SYDVKM. V lost 5 bases and J lost 0, with 1 base in between. DNA for the CDR3: TGTGCCAGCAGTACTAACTATGGCTACACCTTC. Translation: CASSTNYGYTF.

The chain joins TRBV2 to TRBJ2-7; TRBD2 agrees at 11 bases. The germline CDR1 and CDR2 sequences are SNHLY and FYNNEI. With V trimmed by 6 bases and J by 6 bases, 13 bases remained unmatched. The CDR3 is 16 amino acids. In DNA, the CDR3 is TGTGCCAGCAGCGGAAGGGCACTAGCGGGAGCAGCCGAGCAGTACTTC. Encoded protein: CASSGRALAGAAEQYF. Full variable domain (missing parts from reference TRBV2 and TRBJ2-7): EPEVTQTPSHQVTQMGQEVILRCVPISNHLYFYWYRQILGQKVEFLVSFYNNEISEKSEIFDDQFSVERPDGSNFTLKIRSTKLEDSAMYFCASSGRALAGAAEQYFGPGTRLTVT.

The chain couples TRBV6-5 to TRBJ2-2, with 11 bases identical to TRBD2. Trimming at V came to 4 bases and at J to 1 base, leaving 2 bases not matched to a gene. The germline CDR1 and CDR2 sequences are MNHEY and SVGAGI. This CDR3 comprises 16 residues. DNA of the CDR3: TGTGCCAGCAGTTCGCTAGCGGGGGGGAACACCGGGGAGCTGTTTTTT. Translated, it gives CASSSLAGGNTGELFF.

The rearrangement links TRBV4-1 to TRBJ1-2; a weak D match, TRBD1 (6 bases). Trimming shortened V by 4 bases and J by 8 bases, and 17 bases separated the two germline ends. The CDR3 totals 14 residues. In germline, CDR1 is MGHRA, CDR2 YSYEKL. CDR3 sequence: CASSREQGGVGYTF. The CDR3 DNA follows: TGCGCCAGCAGCCGGGAACAGGGAGGGGTGGGCTACACCTTC.

The V call is TRBV11-2, the J call TRBJ2-5, with 7 bases aligning to TRBD2. The CDR3 spans 11 residues. Germline V CDR1 and CDR2: SGHAT, FQNNGV. V gave up 4 bases and J gave up 9 bases; unmatched junction bases: 2. CDR3 region: CASSSGGSQYF. CDR3 coding DNA: TGTGCCAGCAGCTCGGGGGGTTCCCAGTACTTC. The complete variable domain, with remaining parts taken from reference TRBV11-2 and TRBJ2-5, reads EAGVAQSPRYKIIEKRQSVAFWCNPISGHATLYWYQQILGQGPKLLIQFQNNGVVDDSQLPKDRFSAERLKGVDSTLKIQPAKLEDSAVYLCASSSGGSQYFGPGTRLLVL.

This chain uses TRBV4-1 with TRBJ1-1; 8 bases are a match to TRBD1. Germline V CDR1 and CDR2: MGHRA, YSYEKL. J was trimmed by 5 bases and V by 1 base; bases with no gene match: 6. The CDR3 has 15 amino acids. For the CDR3, the DNA is TGCGCCAGCAGCCAAGTCGACAGGGGTGAGACTGAAGCTTTCTTT. Translated: CASSQVDRGETEAFF.

V gene TRBV7-9 combines with J gene TRBJ2-3; no reliable D call. Trimming removed 3 bases from V and 2 bases from J, with 15 bases in between. Looked up from germline, CDR1 is SEHNR and CDR2 is FQNEAQ (reference sequence). This CDR3 contains 16 residues. The CDR3 loop reads CASSLGGTVPTDTQYF. The CDR3 nucleotides are TGTGCCAGCAGCTTGGGCGGAACGGTTCCCACAGATACGCAGTATTTT.

The rearrangement uses TRBV5-1 and TRBJ2-2, with no clear D. Between the trimmed V and J ends, which lost 0 bases and 3 bases, there was a span of 6 bases. Germline V gene lookup returns CDR1 SGHRS and CDR2 YFSETQ. The CDR3 extends over 14 amino acids. The CDR3 loop is CASSLGAYTGELFF. In DNA, the CDR3 is TGCGCCAGCAGCTTGGGAGCGTACACCGGGGAGCTGTTTTTT.

This clone appeared a single time. The chain couples TRBV6-1 to TRBJ2-1; a weak D match, TRBD2 (5 bases). V was cut by 3 bases and J by 10 bases, with 16 bases left in between. Germline V lookup: CDR1 MNHNS, CDR2 SASEGT. There are 14 residues in the CDR3. This CDR3 is CASSEAQPRGEQFF. The DNA for the CDR3 is TGTGCCAGCAGTGAGGCCCAACCTCGAGGGGAGCAGTTCTTC.

The J gene is TRBJ2-1, the V gene TRBV7-9; 12 nucleotides match TRBD1. The V segment lost 1 base and the J segment 7 bases; nucleotides outside the gene matches: 5. The CDR3 spans 16 residues. The germline gives CDR1 SEHNR, CDR2 FQNEAQ (reference sequence). CDR3 nucleotides: TGTGCCAGCAGCTTAGGGGACAGGGGGCGCAGGAATGAGCAGTTCTTC. Translating it yields CASSLGDRGRRNEQFF.

The chain is built from TRBV4-2 and TRBJ2-2; D might be TRBD2 (5 bases). This CDR3 has 14 residues. In germline, CDR1 is LGHNA, CDR2 YNFKEQ. Trimming took 10 bases from V and 0 from J, leaving 12 bases between them. CDR3 bases: TGTGCCACCTTCCAGCGGTCGAACACCGGGGAGCTGTTTTTT. Its protein product is CATFQRSNTGELFF.

This sequence joins TRBV5-4 and TRBJ2-7; 10 bases match TRBD1. The germline V gene has CDR1 SGHNT and CDR2 YYREEE (reference sequence). The CDR3 is 14 amino acids. The V and J ends lost 2 bases and 6 bases, in that order; junction bases with no gene match: 5. CDR3 region: CASSFLTGGGEQYF. The CDR3 bases are TGTGCCAGCAGCTTTCTGACAGGGGGCGGCGAGCAGTACTTC.